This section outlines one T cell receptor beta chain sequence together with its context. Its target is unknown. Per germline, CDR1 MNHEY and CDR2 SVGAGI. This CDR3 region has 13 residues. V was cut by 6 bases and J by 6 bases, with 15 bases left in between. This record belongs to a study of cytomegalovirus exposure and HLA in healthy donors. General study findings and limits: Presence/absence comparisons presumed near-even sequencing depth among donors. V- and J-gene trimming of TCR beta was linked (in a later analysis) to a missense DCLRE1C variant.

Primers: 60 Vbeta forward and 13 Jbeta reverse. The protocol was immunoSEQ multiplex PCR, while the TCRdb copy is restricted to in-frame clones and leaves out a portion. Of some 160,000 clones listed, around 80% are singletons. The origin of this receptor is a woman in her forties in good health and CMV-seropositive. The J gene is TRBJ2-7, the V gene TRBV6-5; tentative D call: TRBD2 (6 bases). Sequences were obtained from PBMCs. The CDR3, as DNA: TGTGCCAGCAGGCGGGGCCAGGGAGGCGAGCAGTACTTC. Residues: CASRRGQGGEQYF.